This TCR beta chain originates from a study of shared clonotypes between healthy human individuals. This clone occurred once. The donors, healthy adults who were HIV-negative, had experienced no recent acute infections or vaccinations. From CD4+ cells came CD45RA+ naive and CD45RA-negative memory subsets. The ends lost 6 bases at V and 6 bases at J; junction bases unmatched: 9. This CDR3 region has 15 residues. CDR1 and CDR2 from the germline V gene are MNHNS and SASEGT. Using immunoSEQ multiplex PCR, the repertoire was profiled, and TCRdb retains in-frame clones only, with some absent. The top ten hold more than 0.55% of the sample, which has around 1.1 million clones, 75% to 80% seen once.

The sequence was obtained from a man in his late teens or twenties in good health. Some clones in this sample may be carry-over from other donors' samples. The chain is built from TRBV6-1 and TRBJ2-5, with 11 positions matching TRBD1. The sample consisted of memory CD4+ T cells from PBMCs. The sample's subset: CD45RA-negative fraction. The CDR3 sequence: CASRSRTGGEKTQYF. The CDR3 DNA reads as TGTGCCAGCAGATCGCGGACAGGGGGCGAAAAGACCCAGTACTTC.